This T cell receptor (beta chain) was observed in a study of sequential checkpoint blockade in melanoma. Study-level information: Each arm's sequence ended with maintenance nivolumab.

TCRdb's table, derived via immunoSEQ multiplex PCR, lists solely in-frame clones and lacks some. Of tens of thousands of clones in the sample, 70% to 90% were seen once. The germline V gene encodes CDR1 MNHEY and CDR2 SMNVEV (reference sequence). The CDR3 is 13 amino acids. V was pared by 5 bases and J by 4 bases, with 10 bases between. Stated treatment: randomized to nivolumab then ipilimumab (arm A) or the reverse (arm B). None of the patients previously received DNA-damaging chemotherapy. The chain uses TRBV27 and TRBJ2-3, with D possibly matching TRBD1 (6 bases). Source: CD8+ T cells sorted from blood (inferred from file names), taken from a patient given nivolumab and ipilimumab in sequence. This clonotype was obtained from a human donor with melanoma. The CDR3 spells CASSLQGPDTQYF. CDR3 DNA sequence: TGTGCCAGCAGTCTGCAGGGGCCAGATACGCAGTATTTT.